Shown below are 27 T cell receptor beta chains from a single sample sequenced in a study of shared clonotypes between healthy human individuals. CD45RO-negative, CCR7-selected cells formed the naive CD8 fraction, which excluded terminally differentiated effector memory CD45RA+ cells. This table comes from immunoSEQ multiplex PCR, and its TCRdb copy is limited to in-frame clones, with some not included. This table holds about 2.2 million clones, roughly 93% found once. The sequenced sample was naive CD8+ T cells from PBMCs. The source of these receptors is a man between 18 and 29 years old in good health. Some clones in this sample may be carry-over from other donors' samples.

The chain is built from TRBV18 and TRBJ2-1; TRBD1 might be the D (6 bases). Germline lookup yields CDR1 KGHSH and CDR2 LQKENI. V was cut by 11 bases and J by 9 bases, with 17 bases left in between. The CDR3 is 12 amino acids. In nucleotides, the CDR3 is TGTGCCGCCCAACAGGGTGAATCTGAGCAGTTCTTC. Translated, it gives CAAQQGESEQFF.

This chain joins TRBV15 and TRBJ1-1; D is ambiguous. Trimming stripped 4 bases from V and 4 bases from J, with 10 bases between. Germline V gives CDR1 LNHNV, CDR2 YYDKDF (reference sequence). This CDR3 comprises 13 residues. CDR3 DNA: TGTGCCACCAGCATCCTCCCGCGCACTGAAGCTTTCTTT. Amino acids: CATSILPRTEAFF.

The rearrangement joins TRBV6-1 to TRBJ2-5, with D tentatively TRBD1 or TRBD2 (5 bases each). CDR3 length equals 14 residues. V lost 2 bases and J lost 5, with 12 bases in between. Germline-derived CDR1 and CDR2 are MNHNS and SASEGT. This chain's CDR3 is CASSESGSQETQYF. Written as DNA, the CDR3 is TGTGCCAGCAGTGAATCAGGGAGTCAGGAGACCCAGTACTTC.

The DNA for the CDR3 is TGTGCCAACCCCACAGGGCCATATAGCAATCAGCCCCAGCATTTT. Translation gives CANPTGPYSNQPQHF. This chain joins TRBV11-1 and TRBJ1-5, with a weak D call TRBD1 (6 bases). Germline CDR1 and CDR2: SGHAT and FQDESV (reference sequence). The CDR3 runs 15 residues. Trimming removed 10 bases from V and 0 bases from J, with 16 bases in between.

This chain links TRBV9 with TRBJ2-3; 7 bases map to TRBD1. This CDR3 has 15 amino acids. The germline gives CDR1 SGDLS, CDR2 YYNGEE. V was clipped by 3 bases and J by 1 base; unmatched bases: 5. CDR3 region: CASSELRGRTDTQYF. CDR3 coding DNA: TGTGCCAGCAGCGAGCTTAGGGGGCGCACAGATACGCAGTATTTT.

The DNA for the CDR3 is TGTGCCACCAGCAGAGATCGGGAAGGGTACAATGAGCAGTTCTTC. Encoded protein: CATSRDREGYNEQFF. The chain links TRBV15 to TRBJ2-1, with D maybe TRBD2 (5 bases). V was clipped by 0 bases and J by 4 bases, with 10 bases between them. Germline V lookup: CDR1 LNHNV, CDR2 YYDKDF (reference sequence). This CDR3 has 15 residues.

Concerning this clone itself: The same CDR3 can be traced to other DNA sequences in this sample. The chain combines TRBV5-4 with TRBJ2-7; 9 bases agree with TRBD1. Trimming cost V 4 bases and J 2 bases; bases outside gene matches: 4. Germline V gives CDR1 SGHNT, CDR2 YYREEE (reference sequence). There are 14 residues in the CDR3. Written as DNA, the CDR3 is TGTGCCAGCAGCCAGGACAGGGGACCCTACGAGCAGTACTTC. Encoded protein: CASSQDRGPYEQYF. Drawing the rest from reference TRBV5-4 and TRBJ2-7, the complete variable domain is ETGVTQSPTHLIKTRGQQVTLRCSSQSGHNTVSWYQQALGQGPQFIFQYYREEENGRGNFPPRFSGLQFPNYSSELNVNALELDDSALYLCASSQDRGPYEQYFGPGTRLTVT.

The V gene is TRBV29-1, the J gene TRBJ2-7, with 13 bases lining up with TRBD2. The CDR3 length is 15 residues. The J segment lost 6 bases and the V segment lost 3 bases, leaving 8 bases of the junction unmatched. Germline V gene sequence: CDR1 SQVTM, CDR2 ANQGSEA. For the CDR3, the DNA is TGCAGCGTTGAGCCTACTAGCGGGAGGGCTGGCGAGCAGTACTTC. Its protein is CSVEPTSGRAGEQYF.

V usage is TRBV21-1 and J usage is TRBJ2-5; the D call of TRBD1 is as the table states it, not checked on the DNA. TRBV21-1 is tagged as a pseudogene. The CDR3 extends over 15 amino acids. The chain's CDR3 is CASSKVDRYQETQYF. The CDR3, as DNA: TGTGCCAGCAGCAAAGTCGACAGGTACCAAGAGACCCAGTACTTC.

The gene calls are TRBV7-9 and TRBJ1-1; perhaps TRBD1 as D (6 bases). CDR3 length: 17 residues. V shed 5 bases and J shed 3 bases, with 22 bases lying between them. Germline-derived CDR1 and CDR2 are SEHNR and FQNEAQ (reference sequence). In nucleotides, the CDR3 is TGTGCCAGCAGCAAGACGGGGGGGCATTTACAGGACACTGAAGCTTTCTTT. Amino acid sequence: CASSKTGGHLQDTEAFF.

The chain links TRBV2 to TRBJ1-1; tentative D call: TRBD1 (6 bases). The CDR3 spans 13 residues. V was clipped by 7 bases and J by 0 bases, with 9 bases between them. Germline lookup yields CDR1 SNHLY and CDR2 FYNNEI. In DNA form, the CDR3 reads TGTGCCAGCAAGGACAGAATGAACACTGAAGCTTTCTTT. This sequence encodes CASKDRMNTEAFF.

This chain uses TRBV29-1 with TRBJ2-7; the match to TRBD2 covers 8 bases. The CDR3 runs 18 residues. The junction had 17 bases not matched to a gene; V was cut back by 4 bases and J by 0 bases. Germline assignment: CDR1 SQVTM and CDR2 ANQGSEA. CDR3 bases: TGCAGCGTTGCCGGGGGACAAGCCGGGACTAGGCTCTCCTACGAGCAGTACTTC. This encodes CSVAGGQAGTRLSYEQYF.

In its sample, this clone was seen once. The chain couples TRBV27 to TRBJ2-7; D is perhaps TRBD1 (6 bases). Germline CDR1 is MNHEY and CDR2 is SMNVEV (reference sequence). The CDR3 contains 15 residues. Trimming cost V 6 bases and J 0 bases, with 15 bases left between them. CDR3 bases: TGTGCCAGCAGGACAAAACAGGGAAGCTCCTACGAGCAGTACTTC. Translation: CASRTKQGSSYEQYF.

The genes are TRBV28 and TRBJ2-7; TRBD1 might be the D (6 bases). The CDR3 length is 14 residues. The V and J ends lost 1 base and 6 bases respectively, with 13 bases between them. Germline loops: CDR1 MDHEN, CDR2 SYDVKM. Here the CDR3 reads CASSLFRGSAEQYF. The CDR3 DNA is TGTGCCAGCAGTTTATTCAGGGGTTCGGCCGAGCAGTACTTC.

This clone was seen a single time. The gene calls are TRBV4-2 and TRBJ2-7; tentatively, D is TRBD2 (6 bases). V was cut by 0 bases and J by 0 bases, with 12 bases left in between. Germline V CDR1 and CDR2: LGHNA, YNFKEQ. This CDR3 contains 16 residues. CDR3 residues: CASSQEAGTLSYEQYF. Written as DNA, the CDR3 is TGTGCCAGCAGCCAAGAAGCCGGGACTCTCTCCTACGAGCAGTACTTC.

The chain uses TRBV28 and TRBJ2-6; 7 nucleotides line up with TRBD1. Germline V lookup: CDR1 MDHEN, CDR2 SYDVKM. This CDR3 comprises 20 residues. Trimming at V came to 4 bases and at J to 0 bases, leaving 15 bases not matched to a gene. The CDR3 bases are TGTGCCAGCAGTTACCCGTTTTTAGACAGGGCATCCTCTGGGGCCAACGTCCTGACTTTC. Its protein is CASSYPFLDRASSGANVLTF.

The genes are TRBV2 and TRBJ2-5, with D possibly being TRBD1 (6 bases). The V gene's germline CDR1 is SNHLY and CDR2 FYNNEI. Trimming shortened V by 6 bases and J by 4 bases, and 15 bases separated the two germline ends. The CDR3 is 14 amino acids. In DNA, the CDR3 is TGTGCCAGCAGCGACAGGTCCAGGGGAGAGACCCAGTACTTC. It encodes CASSDRSRGETQYF.

V and J are TRBV9 and TRBJ1-2; D not resolved. V shed 0 bases and J shed 5 bases, with 14 bases lying between them. Germline V CDR1 and CDR2: SGDLS, YYNGEE. The CDR3 length is 15 residues. The CDR3 DNA sequence: TGTGCCAGCAGCGTAGTGGACGGGCCGGAGTATGGCTACACCTTC. Translated, it gives CASSVVDGPEYGYTF.

The genes are TRBV10-2 and TRBJ2-7, with D perhaps matching TRBD1 (5 bases). Trimming stripped 6 bases from V and 0 bases from J, with 9 bases between. CDR3 length equals 13 residues. Germline CDR1 is WSHSY and CDR2 is SAAADI. The CDR3 is CASRQTASYEQYF. CDR3 nucleotide sequence: TGCGCCAGCAGGCAGACAGCCTCCTACGAGCAGTACTTC.

CDR3 amino acids: CASSFDGDETQYF. CDR3 sequence (DNA): TGTGCCAGCAGCTTTGACGGGGATGAGACCCAGTACTTC. V and J are TRBV7-9 and TRBJ2-5; tentatively, D is TRBD2 (5 bases). The V end was cut by 3 bases, the J end by 5 bases, with 10 bases between. Germline V CDR1 and CDR2: SEHNR, FQNEAQ (reference sequence). The CDR3 contains 13 residues.

J is TRBJ2-1 and V is TRBV4-3, with TRBD2 identical over 8 bases. This CDR3 spans 17 amino acids. Germline V CDR1 and CDR2: LGHNA, YSLEER. Trimming took 0 bases from V and 4 from J; bases not matched to a gene: 8. The CDR3 nucleotides are TGCGCCAGCAGCCAAGATTTGGAGCGGGAGAGATACAATGAGCAGTTCTTC. It encodes CASSQDLERERYNEQFF.

This clone is a singleton in its sample. V is TRBV27 and J is TRBJ1-3; D ambiguous. V lost 5 bases to trimming and J lost 0 bases, with 14 bases between them. Germline V gene data show CDR1 as MNHEY and CDR2 as SMNVEV (reference sequence). There are 16 residues in the CDR3. The CDR3 coding sequence is TGTGCCAGCAGTGTAGGAGCGGGGATCTCTGGAAACACCATATATTTT. Translation: CASSVGAGISGNTIYF.

The chain is built from TRBV28 and TRBJ1-3, with 10 bases aligning to TRBD1. The CDR3 sequence is 18 residues long. V lost 6 bases, J lost 0 bases, and 11 bases stayed unmatched. CDR1 is MDHEN, CDR2 SYDVKM, per germline. In DNA form, the CDR3 reads TGTGCCAGCAGCTACGGGACAGGGGTCTATAACTCTGGAAACACCATATATTTT. Amino acids: CASSYGTGVYNSGNTIYF. Using reference TRBV28 and TRBJ1-3 for the parts outside the CDR3, the full variable domain is DVKVTQSSRYLVKRTGEKVFLECVQDMDHENMFWYRQDPGLGLRLIYFSYDVKMKEKGDIPEGYSVSREKKERFSLILESASTNQTSMYLCASSYGTGVYNSGNTIYFGEGSWLTVV.

The J gene is TRBJ2-1, the V gene TRBV18; tentatively, D is TRBD2 (5 bases). The CDR3 consists of 13 residues. The germline CDR1 and CDR2 sequences are KGHSH and LQKENI. Between the trimmed V and J ends, which lost 5 bases and 5 bases, there was a span of 10 bases. The CDR3, as DNA: TGTGCCAGCTCATCCGAGCGGAACAATGAGCAGTTCTTC. Encoded protein: CASSSERNNEQFF.

The V call is TRBV30, the J call TRBJ1-2, with D uncertain. Germline CDR1 reads GTSNPN; CDR2 reads SVGIG (reference sequence). This CDR3 is built from 11 residues. V lost 0 bases and J 9 bases, leaving 8 bases between the germline ends. CDR3 coding DNA: TGTGCCTGGAGTGTTGAGTATCGCTACACCTTC. It encodes CAWSVEYRYTF.

The V gene is TRBV6-5, the J gene TRBJ1-5, with 11 nucleotides matching TRBD1. With 5 bases clipped from V and 6 bases from J, the junction kept 6 bases outside the gene matches. This CDR3 is 15 amino acids long. CDR1 is MNHEY, CDR2 SVGAGI, per germline. CDR3 loop: CASSIRTGGGQPQHF. As DNA, the CDR3 is TGTGCCAGCAGTATTAGGACAGGGGGCGGTCAGCCCCAGCATTTT.

V is TRBV28 and J is TRBJ2-1; possibly TRBD1 or TRBD2 for D (5 bases each). Germline assignment: CDR1 MDHEN and CDR2 SYDVKM. Trimming removed 5 bases at V and 3 bases at J, with 17 bases between. The CDR3 contains 16 residues. The CDR3 region is CASSPSKMGDYNEQFF. The DNA of the CDR3 is TGTGCCAGCAGTCCAAGTAAGATGGGGGACTACAATGAGCAGTTCTTC.